Below, one T cell receptor beta chain is given with its context. The sample belongs to a study of memory CD4+ T cells and cytomegalovirus serostatus. The sort gate was single viable CD3+CD4+CD8-CD45RO+ cells for memory CD4+ T cells. Serum IgG to CMV pp150, pp28, p38 and p52 defined serostatus. V was pared by 6 bases and J by 11 bases, with 19 bases between. CDR3 size: 13 residues. The V gene's germline CDR1 is MNHEY and CDR2 SVGAGI. Per the original data handling: Out-of-frame sequences were removed, leaving 2,204,828 distinct TCRbeta sequences. The protocol was immunoSEQ multiplex PCR, while the TCRdb copy is restricted to in-frame clones and leaves out a portion. V, J and clone size derive from that table, while D and trimming were established from the DNA sequence. This sample carries tens of thousands of clones, roughly 72% of them seen once, and the ten largest clones take around 1.2%.

The TCR originated in an adult in good health and CMV-seropositive. This sequence joins TRBV6-5 and TRBJ1-1, with D perhaps TRBD1 (6 bases). The sequenced sample consisted of memory CD4+ T cells from blood. CDR3 bases: TGTGCCAGCAGCAGATCCGGGGGCGGGTGGGCTTTCTTT. Its protein is CASSRSGGGWAFF.